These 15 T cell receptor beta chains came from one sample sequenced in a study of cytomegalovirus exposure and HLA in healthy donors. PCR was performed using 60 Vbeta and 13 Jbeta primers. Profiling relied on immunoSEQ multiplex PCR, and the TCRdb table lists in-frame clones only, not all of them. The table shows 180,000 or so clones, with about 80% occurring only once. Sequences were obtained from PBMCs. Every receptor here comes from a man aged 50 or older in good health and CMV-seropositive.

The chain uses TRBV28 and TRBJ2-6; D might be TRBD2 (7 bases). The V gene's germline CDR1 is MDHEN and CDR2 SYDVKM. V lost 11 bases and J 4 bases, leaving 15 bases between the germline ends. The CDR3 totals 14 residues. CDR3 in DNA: TGTGCCGGGGGGGCGATGGACGGGGCCAACGTCCTGACTTTC. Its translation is CAGGAMDGANVLTF.

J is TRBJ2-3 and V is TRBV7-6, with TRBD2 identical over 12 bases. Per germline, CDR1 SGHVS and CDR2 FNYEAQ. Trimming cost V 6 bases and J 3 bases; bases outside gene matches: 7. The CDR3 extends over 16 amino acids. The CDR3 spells CASSPGLAGITDTQYF. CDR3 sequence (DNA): TGTGCCAGCAGTCCCGGACTAGCGGGGATAACAGATACGCAGTATTTT.

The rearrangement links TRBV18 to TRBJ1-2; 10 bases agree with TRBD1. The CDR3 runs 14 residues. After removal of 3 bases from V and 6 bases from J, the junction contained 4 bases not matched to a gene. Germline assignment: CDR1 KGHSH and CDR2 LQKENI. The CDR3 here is CASSPTGTGDGYTF. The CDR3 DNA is TGTGCCAGCTCACCGACCGGGACAGGGGATGGCTACACCTTC.

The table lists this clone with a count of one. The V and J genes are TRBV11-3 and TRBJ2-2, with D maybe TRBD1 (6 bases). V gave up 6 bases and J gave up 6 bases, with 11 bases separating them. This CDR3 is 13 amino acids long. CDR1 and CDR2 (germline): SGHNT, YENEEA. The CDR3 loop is CASSPDSAGELFF. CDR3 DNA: TGTGCCAGCAGTCCGGACAGCGCCGGGGAGCTGTTTTTT.

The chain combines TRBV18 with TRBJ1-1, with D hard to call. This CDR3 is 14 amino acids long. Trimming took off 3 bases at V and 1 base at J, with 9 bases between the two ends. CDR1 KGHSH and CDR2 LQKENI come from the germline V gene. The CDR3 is CASSPAPTNTEAFF. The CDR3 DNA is TGTGCCAGCTCACCGGCACCAACGAACACTGAAGCTTTCTTT. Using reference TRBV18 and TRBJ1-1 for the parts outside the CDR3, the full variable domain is NAGVMQNPRHLVRRRGQEARLRCSPMKGHSHVYWYRQLPEEGLKFMVYLQKENIIDESGMPKERFSAEFPKEGPSILRIQQVVRGDSAAYFCASSPAPTNTEAFFGQGTRLTVV.

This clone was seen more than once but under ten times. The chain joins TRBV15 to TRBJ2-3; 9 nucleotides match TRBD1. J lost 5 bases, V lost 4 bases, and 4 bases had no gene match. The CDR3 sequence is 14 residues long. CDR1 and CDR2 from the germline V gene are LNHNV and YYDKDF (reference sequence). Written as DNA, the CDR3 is TGTGCCACCAGCACGGGACAGGGAGGAGATACGCAGTATTTT. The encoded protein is CATSTGQGGDTQYF.

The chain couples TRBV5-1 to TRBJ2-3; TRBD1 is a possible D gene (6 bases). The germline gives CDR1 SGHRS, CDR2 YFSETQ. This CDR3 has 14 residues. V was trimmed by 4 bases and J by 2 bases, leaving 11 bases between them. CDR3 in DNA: TGCGCCAGCAGCCCTGGACAGTCCACAGATACGCAGTATTTT. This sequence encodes CASSPGQSTDTQYF. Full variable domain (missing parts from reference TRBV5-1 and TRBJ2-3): KAGVTQTPRYLIKTRGQQVTLSCSPISGHRSVSWYQQTPGQGLQFLFEYFSETQRNKGNFPGRFSGRQFSNSRSEMNVSTLELGDSALYLCASSPGQSTDTQYFGPGTRLTVL.

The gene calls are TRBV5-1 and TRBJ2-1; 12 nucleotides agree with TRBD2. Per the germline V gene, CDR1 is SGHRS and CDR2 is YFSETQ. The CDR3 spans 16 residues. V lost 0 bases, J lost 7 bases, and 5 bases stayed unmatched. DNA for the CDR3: TGCGCCAGCAGCTTGGAGCTAGCGGGGGGGCTGAATGAGCAGTTCTTC. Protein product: CASSLELAGGLNEQFF.

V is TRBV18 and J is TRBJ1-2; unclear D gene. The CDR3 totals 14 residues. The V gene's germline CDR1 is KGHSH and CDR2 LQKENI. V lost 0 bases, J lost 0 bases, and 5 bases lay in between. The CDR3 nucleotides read TGTGCCAGCTCACCACCGGCAGCTAACTATGGCTACACCTTC. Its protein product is CASSPPAANYGYTF.

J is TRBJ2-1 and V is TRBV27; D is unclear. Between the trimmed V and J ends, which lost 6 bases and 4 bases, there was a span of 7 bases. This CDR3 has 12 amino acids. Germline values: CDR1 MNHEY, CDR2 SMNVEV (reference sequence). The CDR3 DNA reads TGTGCCAGCAGCCCTACTTACAATGAGCAGTTCTTC. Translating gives CASSPTYNEQFF.

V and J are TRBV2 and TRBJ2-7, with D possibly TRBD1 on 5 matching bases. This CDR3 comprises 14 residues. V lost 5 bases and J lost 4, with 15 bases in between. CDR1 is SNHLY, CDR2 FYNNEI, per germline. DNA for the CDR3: TGTGCCAGCAGTAAAGGGGCAGCTTTATACGAGCAGTACGTC. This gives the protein CASSKGAALYEQYV.

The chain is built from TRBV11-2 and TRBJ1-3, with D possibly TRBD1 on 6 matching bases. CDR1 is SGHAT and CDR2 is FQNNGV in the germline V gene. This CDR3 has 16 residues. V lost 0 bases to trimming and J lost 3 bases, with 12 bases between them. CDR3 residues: CASSLEGGALGNTIYF. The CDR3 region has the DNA TGTGCCAGCAGCTTAGAAGGGGGGGCGCTTGGAAACACCATATATTTT.

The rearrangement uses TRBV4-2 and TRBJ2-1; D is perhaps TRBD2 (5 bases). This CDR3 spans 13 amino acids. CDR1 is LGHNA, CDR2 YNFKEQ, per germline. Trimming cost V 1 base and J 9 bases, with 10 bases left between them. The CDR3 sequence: CASSQGLRVEQFF. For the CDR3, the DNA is TGTGCCAGCAGCCAAGGCTTGAGGGTTGAGCAGTTCTTC.

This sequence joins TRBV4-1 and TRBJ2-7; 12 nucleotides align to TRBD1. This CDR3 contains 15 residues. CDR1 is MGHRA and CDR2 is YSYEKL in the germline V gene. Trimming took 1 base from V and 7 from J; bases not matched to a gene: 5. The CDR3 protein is CASSQAGTGGQEQYV. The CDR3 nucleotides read TGCGCCAGCAGCCAAGCCGGGACAGGGGGCCAGGAGCAGTACGTC.

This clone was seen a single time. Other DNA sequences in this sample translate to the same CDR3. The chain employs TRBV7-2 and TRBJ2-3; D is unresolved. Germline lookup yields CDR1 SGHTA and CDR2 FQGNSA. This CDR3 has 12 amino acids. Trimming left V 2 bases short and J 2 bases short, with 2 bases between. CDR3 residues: CASSLYTDTQYF. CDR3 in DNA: TGTGCCAGCAGCTTATACACAGATACGCAGTATTTT.